The entry below gives a single T cell receptor (beta chain) sequence along with its context. Its binding antigen is unknown. Base qualities are not provided; no much larger clone lies one nucleotide away. CDR1 MGHRA and CDR2 YSYEKL are derived from the germline V gene. V is pared back by 1 base and J by 12 bases, with 22 bases lying between the germline termini. The CDR3 covers 16 residues, taking in both the cysteine and the phenylalanine. Only the CDR3 DNA is retained, 48 bases long and in frame from the first base. This sample was taken from a study of T cell responses to AZD1222 COVID-19 vaccine (dated by TCRdb to 2020 to 2022). Study-wide context: AZD1222 recipients with second doses at about 4 weeks or about 12 weeks were pooled, because spike-specific TCR depth and breadth did not differ between schedules. TCR sequencing was performed for roughly 250 trial participants, of whom about 200 were given two doses of AZD1222 and around 26 were given two doses of MenACWY control vaccine. Trial participants were enrolled by age into 18-55, 56-69 and 70-plus year subgroups, with approximately 150, 28 and 58 TCR-sequenced participants respectively. General findings and caveats noted by the study authors: A significant rise in spike-specific TCR breadth and depth was observed after two AZD1222 doses relative to day 0 and relative to MenACWY recipients. Reportedly, close to half of the unique spike-specific TCRs recognized epitopes lying outside the regions that are mutated in the B.1.351 and B.1.1.7 variants. Conclusions about previously exposed vaccinees were limited because only a handful of AZD1222 recipients were SARS-CoV-2 seropositive at baseline. Participants were mostly white British, with more females than males. The authors suggested clonal diversity may have been underestimated. Because no day 14 peak-response samples were available, the repertoires could be characterized only after the peak T cell response. In the small 56-69-year group, the increase in depth fell short of significance, most likely because of low power. The whole spike protein was spanned by vaccine-associated CD4 TCRs, and dominant responses were seen in regions 160-218 and 743-854.

In the paper's terms, the time point label means: baseline before first vaccination. The vaccinee samples were drawn from two UK trials, COV001 and COV002, one of which was a single-blind randomized controlled phase 2/3 trial testing AZD1222 (ChAdOx1 nCoV-19) in healthy adults. For TCRbeta chain sequencing, PBMC samples from trial participants were taken at day 0 and at day 28 after the second dose. The CDR3 regions of human TCRbeta chains were analyzed by immunosequencing. The study's processing was this. TCRs in the repertoires were compared against a reference library of SARS-CoV-2-specific TCRs that had been generated with the MIRA antigen-specificity platform. Breadth meant the fraction of unique TCRs that were SARS-CoV-2-associated, whereas depth meant the fraction of total T cells that were SARS-CoV-2-associated. Using the MIRA data, every spike-specific TCR was mapped to the spike region that the TCR reacted to and assigned to either a CD4 or a CD8 class. Log10-transformed breadth and depth values were compared by one-way ANOVA with Sidak's multiple comparisons tests. Entries here come from immuneACCESS through TCRdb and include only in-frame sequences with V and J called. Some clones fail to appear in such tables; in the studies checked, an unresolved V gene covers under half of the shortfall, and the cause of the remainder is unknown. V and J calls and clone size come straight from that table; D and trimming were deduced from the DNA. For this sample the table gives 150,000 to 200,000 clones, of which 90% to 95% were detected only once. The ten biggest clones cover around 4% of the sample.

The sequence was obtained from an adult in good health. The receptor chain draws on TRBV4-1 and TRBJ2-1, and TRBD2 may be the D gene, going by 5 matching bases. This material consisted of peripheral blood, taken on day 0 of AZD1222 vaccination. The CDR3 region: CASSQGARRNFVRQFF. Here is the DNA: TGCGCCAGCAGCCAAGGGGCTAGGAGGAACTTCGTGCGGCAGTTCTTC.